The entry that follows covers one T cell receptor (beta chain) sequence. This entry comes from a study of T cell changes during pregnancy in multiple sclerosis. TCRdb keeps only in-frame clones here, not all; method: immunoSEQ multiplex PCR. The repertoire holds 25,000 to 30,000 clones, with about 89% as singletons. The ends lost 2 bases at V and 3 bases at J; junction bases unmatched: 1. Germline CDR1 and CDR2: GTSNPN and SVGIG (reference sequence). The CDR3 runs to 15 residues. The sequenced sample was CD4+ T cells from peripheral blood mononuclear cells, obtained in the first trimester of pregnancy. The V call is TRBV30, the J call TRBJ2-1; TRBD2 agrees at 13 bases. The origin of this receptor is a female donor in good health, enrolled as a control in a pregnancy study. CDR3: CAWSRLAGGYNEQFF. CDR3 coding DNA: TGTGCCTGGAGTCGACTAGCGGGAGGCTACAATGAGCAGTTCTTC.